This T cell receptor beta chain derives from a study of OX40 agonist ivuxolimab in advanced cancers. In germline, CDR1 is SGDLS, CDR2 YYNGEE. Unmatched junction bases numbered 10, after V lost 4 bases and J lost 0 bases. This CDR3 has 17 residues. Sequenced by immunoSEQ multiplex PCR; TCRdb stores in-frame clones only, minus some. Counted here are about 22,000 clones, less than 90% occurring once; the ten biggest clones make up approximately 25%. The specimen comprised CD4+ or CD8+ T cells sorted from blood, sampled in a trial of the OX40 agonist ivuxolimab. The rearrangement links TRBV9 to TRBJ2-1, with 7 bases that match TRBD1. The receptor's source is an adult with an advanced solid tumor such as melanoma, head and neck, liver or kidney cancer. Here the CDR3 reads CASSPPTGQSSYNEQFF. The CDR3 nucleotides are TGTGCCAGCAGCCCCCCCACGGGACAGAGCTCCTACAATGAGCAGTTCTTC.